The T cell receptor (beta chain) under discussion was sequenced for a study of OX40 agonist ivuxolimab in advanced cancers. Study overall: A partial response was reached by three patients: one with hepatocellular carcinoma and two with cutaneous melanoma. Broader study findings: Antigen specificity was not determined for the expanded peripheral T cells. More expanded clones were seen, on average, in CD8+ T cells than in CD4+.

The data were produced by immunoSEQ multiplex PCR, yet TCRdb's version contains in-frame clones alone and is incomplete. The sample records over 50,000 clones, around 89% being singletons. To note about this clone: No antigen is known for it.

V dropped 10 bases and J dropped 1 base, with 11 bases sitting between them. CDR1 is SGHAT, CDR2 FQNNGV, per germline. This CDR3 has 13 amino acids. The V and J genes are TRBV11-2 and TRBJ2-1, with D possibly TRBD2 on 5 matching bases. Sequencing was performed on CD4+ or CD8+ T cells sorted from blood, taken in a trial of the OX40 agonist ivuxolimab. The sequence was obtained from an adult with an advanced solid tumor such as melanoma, head and neck, liver or kidney cancer. The CDR3 DNA reads as TGTGCCACCGGGGTATTTTCCTACAATGAGCAGTTCTTC. It specifies CATGVFSYNEQFF.